The sequence of this T cell receptor beta chain was determined in a study of blood T cells in healthy people across ages. It was with a sample-barcoded 5' primer and a J-beta primer mix that a second PCR of about 7 to 12 cycles was run. Every single cDNA molecule received a tag from a template-switch adaptor with 12 random nucleotides. TCRdb itself ran the 5' RACE reads through MiXCR, one entry per CDR3 protein. Of 450,000 to 700,000 distinct CDR3 sequences detected, approximately 30% appear once; the ten largest clones hold less than 20%. Overall study results and limits: The unsorted PBMCs prevented any conclusive comparison of naive versus antigen-experienced cells. Higher diversity, along with more naive CD4+ cells, distinguished long-lived donors from aged donors.

A remark on this clonotype: Its antigen is unknown.

The V and J ends lost 1 base and 3 bases, in that order; junction bases with no gene match: 5. The CDR3 totals 15 residues. Looked up from germline, CDR1 is SGHTA and CDR2 is FQGNSA. The TCR sequence derives from a woman between 65 and 79 years old in good health. Sequencing was carried out using blood. The chain carries TRBV7-2 and TRBJ2-7; 8 nucleotides agree with TRBD2. CDR3 amino acids: CASSLVGRGGYEQYF. DNA for the CDR3: TGTGCCAGCAGCTTAGTCGGGAGGGGGGGCTACGAGCAGTACTTC.